This T cell receptor beta chain came from a study of CD8 T cells in ankylosing spondylitis. Findings and caveats of the study: Clones linked to the disease showed a CD8+ phenotype. They occurred at relatively low frequencies in peripheral blood. Significant enrichment of disease-linked clones was reportedly seen in matched ankylosing spondylitis synovial fluid. Reactive arthritis synovial fluid and blood were previously reported to contain some motif variants.

Quantitative 5'-RACE was performed with molecular barcodes, and it yielded the TCR beta libraries. TCRdb ran MiXCR on the 5' RACE reads and lists one entry per CDR3 protein. The data hold under 300,000 distinct CDR3 sequences, with about 10% observed a single time. This clonotype was observed many times. Its target is not known. This CDR3 is built from 14 residues. J lost 6 bases, V lost 4 bases, and 5 bases had no gene match. Germline-derived CDR1 and CDR2 are LGHNA and YNFKEQ. This sequence joins TRBV4-2 and TRBJ2-1; TRBD2 agrees at 8 bases. The specimen sequenced was blood, either unsorted or a sorted T cell fraction (not recorded which). This TCR was recovered from a male donor with ankylosing spondylitis or in good health (not recorded which). The CDR3 spells CASSPGLAANEQFF. CDR3 DNA sequence: TGTGCCAGCAGCCCCGGACTAGCCGCCAATGAGCAGTTCTTC.